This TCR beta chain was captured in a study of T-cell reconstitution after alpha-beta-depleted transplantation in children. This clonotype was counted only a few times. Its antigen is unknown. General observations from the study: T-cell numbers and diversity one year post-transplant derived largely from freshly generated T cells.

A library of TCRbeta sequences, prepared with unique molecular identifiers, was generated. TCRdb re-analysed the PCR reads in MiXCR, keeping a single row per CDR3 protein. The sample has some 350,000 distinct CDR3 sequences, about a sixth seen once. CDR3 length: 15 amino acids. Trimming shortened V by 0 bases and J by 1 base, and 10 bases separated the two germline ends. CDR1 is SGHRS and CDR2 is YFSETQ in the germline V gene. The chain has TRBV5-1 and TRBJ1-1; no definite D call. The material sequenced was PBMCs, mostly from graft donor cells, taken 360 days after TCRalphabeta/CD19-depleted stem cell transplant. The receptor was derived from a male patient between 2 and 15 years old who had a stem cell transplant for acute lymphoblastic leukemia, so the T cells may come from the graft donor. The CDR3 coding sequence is TGCGCCAGCAGCTTGGAGCCTATGCCGAACACTGAAGCTTTCTTT. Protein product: CASSLEPMPNTEAFF. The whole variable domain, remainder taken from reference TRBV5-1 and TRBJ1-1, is KAGVTQTPRYLIKTRGQQVTLSCSPISGHRSVSWYQQTPGQGLQFLFEYFSETQRNKGNFPGRFSGRQFSNSRSEMNVSTLELGDSALYLCASSLEPMPNTEAFFGQGTRLTVV.